The clone carrying this T cell receptor (beta chain) was counted a few times. What it binds is unknown. The data belong to a study of blood T cells in healthy people across ages. Study outcomes and limitations: Comparison with aged donors showed that long-lived donors had more naive CD4+ cells and higher diversity. A roughly linear fall in TCR beta diversity per million T cells was seen with increasing age. Researchers judged that diversity estimates from one million T cells fell short of true values.

Next came a second PCR, run for about 7 to 12 cycles, which used a sample-barcoded 5' primer along with a J-beta primer mix. Sequencing recovered at least 2.5 million CDR3-containing paired-end reads from each sample. MiXCR, applied by TCRdb to the 5' RACE reads, yields one record per CDR3 protein. The sample holds 720,000 or so distinct CDR3 sequences, 40% to 45% seen once. Sequencing input: blood. The clonotype comes from a man of 80 years or more in good health.

The CDR3, as DNA: TGCGCCAGCAGCTTGTCTTTTGAGCAGTTCTTC. Amino acids: CASSLSFEQFF. The chain carries TRBV5-1 and TRBJ2-1, with D unresolved. The V and J ends lost 1 base and 9 bases respectively, with 5 bases between them. The CDR3 sequence is 11 residues long. CDR1 SGHRS and CDR2 YFSETQ come from the germline V gene.